This paragraph reports one T cell receptor (beta chain). This entry comes from a study of blood T cell repertoires in COVID-19. Overall study context: Whether acute or convalescent, the COVID-19 samples came from the United States, Italy and Spain. PBMCs, B-cell-depleted T cells, or T cells provided the cDNA or gDNA that made up the material.

Trimming pared 4 bases from V and 7 bases from J, leaving 6 bases between. Germline assignment: CDR1 MNHEY and CDR2 SMNVEV (reference sequence). The CDR3 runs to 11 residues. In the original analysis: Cell counts per sample came from amplifying reference gene primers. The table came from immunoSEQ multiplex PCR; TCRdb's copy has only in-frame clones and leaves some out. The V and J calls and the clone size are those of that table, but D and trimming were determined from the DNA. This sample has about 290,000 clones, with around 92% found just once. In Seattle, patients joined the study during active infection and were tracked longitudinally.

Sequenced sample: peripheral blood. V is TRBV27 and J is TRBJ2-3; D gene unclear. The sequence was obtained from a woman aged 25 to 39 with COVID-19, enrolled during active disease. For the CDR3, the DNA is TGTGCCAGCAGTTCCGTAAATACGCAGTATTTT. Its translation: CASSSVNTQYF.